The 14 T cell receptor beta chains below were found in one sample sequenced in a study of metastatic and nonmetastatic thyroid tumors. Patients underwent thyroid surgery, and none had received any treatment before it. TCRdb reprocessed the PCR reads via MiXCR. The data show about 40,000 clones, with about an eighth seen just once and 20% to 25% held by the top ten. Sequenced material: blood. The receptors here all came from a female donor with papillary thyroid cancer or a benign thyroid nodule (not recorded which). Some clones in this sample may be carry-over from other donors' samples.

This clone was counted at least ten times. The rearrangement uses TRBV18 and TRBJ1-4; D is possibly TRBD1 (5 bases). CDR3 length equals 15 residues. CDR1 and CDR2 from the germline V gene are KGHSH and LQKENI. Between the trimmed V and J ends, which lost 1 base and 7 bases, there was a span of 13 bases. The DNA for the CDR3 is TGTGCCAGCTCACCACGTTCAGGGCGGGGTGAAAAACTGTTTTTT. Translation gives CASSPRSGRGEKLFF.

Many counts were recorded for this clone. The chain couples TRBV6-1 to TRBJ2-7, with 11 positions matching TRBD2. V gave up 2 bases and J gave up 5 bases; unmatched junction bases: 8. Germline V gene lookup returns CDR1 MNHNS and CDR2 SASEGT. The CDR3 length is 16 residues. The CDR3 reads CASSEPGTSGRNEQYF. Written as DNA, the CDR3 is TGTGCCAGCAGTGAACCCGGGACTAGCGGCCGGAACGAGCAGTACTTC.

To note about this clone: A single base separates this from a much larger clone, so it may be a read error. The gene calls are TRBV28 and TRBJ2-5; D is perhaps TRBD1 or TRBD2 (5 bases each). CDR1 and CDR2 (germline): MDHEN, SYDVKM. The V end was cut by 0 bases, the J end by 5 bases, with 13 bases between. The CDR3 length is 15 residues. The CDR3 DNA sequence: TGTGCCAGCAGTTTATGGGGGACGGGTGTGGAGACCCAGTACTTC. This encodes CASSLWGTGVETQYF.

This clone was counted many times. The chain employs TRBV6-5 and TRBJ1-2; weak D call: TRBD1 (6 bases). This CDR3 is built from 14 residues. The ends were cut back, 0 bases at V and 6 bases at J, with 11 bases in the middle. Germline V gives CDR1 MNHEY, CDR2 SVGAGI. The CDR3 is CASSYSRAGDGYTF. In DNA form, the CDR3 reads TGTGCCAGCAGTTACTCGAGGGCAGGGGATGGCTACACCTTC.

This clone was seen ten or more times. The chain combines TRBV6-1 with TRBJ2-1, with TRBD2 as a possible D gene (5 bases). The CDR3 extends over 15 amino acids. From germline, CDR1 is MNHNS and CDR2 SASEGT. Trimming pared 3 bases from V and 0 bases from J, leaving 9 bases between. The DNA of the CDR3 is TGTGCCAGCAGTGACCTGGGGAGCTCCTACAATGAGCAGTTCTTC. This encodes CASSDLGSSYNEQFF.

There are many counts of this clone. The chain couples TRBV30 to TRBJ2-1; D ambiguous. Germline loops: CDR1 GTSNPN, CDR2 SVGIG (reference sequence). The ends were cut back, 0 bases at V and 8 bases at J, with 8 bases in the middle. The CDR3 totals 12 residues. The CDR3 coding sequence is TGTGCCTGGAGTGTGGCAGGTGATGAGCAGTTCTTC. Protein: CAWSVAGDEQFF.

In the case of this clone: A much larger clone differs from this one at a single base, so this may be a read error. The chain recombines TRBV27 with TRBJ1-5; no definite D call. Germline V lookup: CDR1 MNHEY, CDR2 SMNVEV (reference sequence). The CDR3 has 14 amino acids. The DNA of the CDR3 is TGTGCCAGCAGCCCGGGTGCAGGCAATCAGCCCCAGCGTTTT. Protein sequence: CASSPGAGNQPQRF.

This clone is categorized as medium-sized. The rearrangement uses TRBV5-1 and TRBJ2-7; D is perhaps TRBD1 (5 bases). This CDR3 contains 14 residues. V was trimmed by 0 bases and J by 5 bases, leaving 12 bases between them. Germline CDR1 reads SGHRS; CDR2 reads YFSETQ. The CDR3 sequence is CASSLEARANEQYF. CDR3 coding DNA: TGCGCCAGCAGCTTGGAGGCCAGGGCCAACGAGCAGTACTTC.

As for this clone: The CDR3 end shows no conserved phenylalanine or tryptophan, and so a read error is likely. The V call is TRBV20-1, the J call TRBJ2-7; perhaps D is TRBD1 or TRBD2 (5 bases each). The V end lost 6 bases, the J end lost 3 bases, and 18 bases lay between the germline ends. Germline CDR1 and CDR2: DFQATT and SNEGSKA (reference sequence). The CDR3 runs to 14 residues. The CDR3 nucleotides are TGCAGTGCCGTCCGGGACCCGAGCAGCTACGAGCAGTACTCC. Amino acid sequence: CSAVRDPSSYEQYS.

This clone has a count of ten or more. At one boundary the junction diverges from the germline segment, which might be a read error. This rearrangement joins TRBV5-1 to TRBJ2-1, with 15 positions matching TRBD2. Germline CDR1 reads SGHRS; CDR2 reads YFSETQ. The CDR3 extends over 17 amino acids. Here the CDR3 DNA reads TGCGCCAGCAGTTTGGGGTTCGGGACTAGCGGGGGGAATGAGCAGTTCTTC. Translated: CASSLGFGTSGGNEQFF.

Many counts were recorded for this clone. The chain recombines TRBV27 with TRBJ2-5; D is unclear. Trimming pared 0 bases from V and 1 base from J, leaving 3 bases between. The V gene's germline CDR1 is MNHEY and CDR2 SMNVEV (reference sequence). The CDR3 runs to 13 residues. The CDR3 bases are TGTGCCAGCAGTTTATCTTTCCAAGAGACCCAGTACTTC. Amino acids: CASSLSFQETQYF.

This clone was seen only once. This chain joins TRBV5-6 and TRBJ1-2, with D possibly being TRBD1 (5 bases). V lost 1 base and J 2 bases, leaving 15 bases between the germline ends. The V gene's germline CDR1 is SGHDT and CDR2 YYEEEE. The CDR3 has 16 residues. CDR3 sequence: CASSLYGDSTNYGYTF. CDR3 DNA sequence: TGTGCCAGCAGCTTGTACGGTGACAGTACCAACTATGGCTACACCTTC.

As for this clone: This may stem from a read error, because a much larger clone lies one nucleotide away. The V and J genes are TRBV29-1 and TRBJ2-1; the match to TRBD2 covers 9 bases. There are 12 residues in the CDR3. The germline gives CDR1 SQVTM, CDR2 ANQGSEA. CDR3 nucleotides: TGCAGTTCACCGCGGGAGGGCAATGAGCAGTTCTTC. It is translated as CSSPREGNEQFF.

At least ten counts were recorded for this clone. The CDR3 reads CASSVGQGGEAFF. The CDR3 region has the DNA TGTGCCAGCAGCGTAGGGCAGGGAGGTGAAGCTTTCTTT. The chain carries TRBV9 and TRBJ1-1, with D perhaps TRBD1 (5 bases). The germline gives CDR1 SGDLS, CDR2 YYNGEE. V lost 0 bases, J lost 7 bases, and 10 bases lay in between. CDR3 length: 13 amino acids.